The clone carrying this TCR beta chain was picked up one time. Its antigen is not known. The data were produced by immunoSEQ multiplex PCR, yet TCRdb's version contains in-frame clones alone and is incomplete. The sample includes around 50,000 clones, around 80% of them seen just once. The sort gate was single viable CD3+CD4+CD8-CD45RO+ cells for memory CD4+ T cells. CMV serostatus came from serum IgG against pp150, pp28, p38, p52. The sample comes from a study of memory CD4+ T cells and cytomegalovirus serostatus. Study summary: Donors were healthy Belgian adults, 10 or so CMV seropositive and fewer than 30 seronegative.

The length of the CDR3 is 13 residues. The germline V gene has CDR1 KGHSH and CDR2 LQKENI. Trimming pared 6 bases from V and 4 bases from J, leaving 10 bases between. General study findings and limits: About 40% of the roughly 160 known CMV-associated TCRbeta sequences appeared in CD4+ memory.

The source material was memory CD4+ T cells from blood. The chain carries TRBV18 and TRBJ1-3; no reliable D call. The receptor was derived from an adult in good health and CMV-seronegative. The CDR3 DNA reads TGTGCCAGCTCCTCCGGAGGAGGAAACACCATATATTTT. Its protein is CASSSGGGNTIYF.